This TCR beta chain appears in the sequencing data of a study of T-cell reconstitution after alpha-beta-depleted transplantation in children. Per the germline V gene, CDR1 is SGHRS and CDR2 is YFSETQ. The V gene lost 2 bases and the J gene lost 4 bases, with 12 bases spanning the gap. The CDR3 totals 14 residues. A TCRbeta library incorporating unique molecular identifiers was prepared. TCRdb redid the calling of the PCR reads with MiXCR, one entry per CDR3 protein. The sample includes 500,000 to 600,000 distinct CDR3 sequences, approximately 30% of them seen just once. The sequence came from a human donor who donated a stem cell graft to a child with aplastic anemia. Sequencing was performed on PBMCs from the stem cell graft donor, taken from the stem cell graft. V gene TRBV5-1 combines with J gene TRBJ2-5; D might be TRBD1 (6 bases). The CDR3 nucleotides read TGCGCCAGCAGCTTACAGGGTTTTCGAGAGACCCAGTACTTC. Amino acids: CASSLQGFRETQYF.